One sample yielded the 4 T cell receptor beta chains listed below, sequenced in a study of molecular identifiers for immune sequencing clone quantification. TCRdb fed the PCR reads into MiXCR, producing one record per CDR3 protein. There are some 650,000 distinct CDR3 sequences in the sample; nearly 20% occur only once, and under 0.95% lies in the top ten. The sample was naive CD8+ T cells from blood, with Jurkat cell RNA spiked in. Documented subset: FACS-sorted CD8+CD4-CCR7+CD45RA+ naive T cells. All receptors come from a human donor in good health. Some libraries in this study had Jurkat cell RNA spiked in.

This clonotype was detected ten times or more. CDR3 protein: CASSSRTSGGGNIQYF. The CDR3 nucleotides read TGTGCCAGCAGCTCACGGACTAGCGGGGGGGGAAACATTCAGTACTTC. V is TRBV7-9 and J is TRBJ2-4, with 15 bases aligning to TRBD2. V trimming: 4 bases; J trimming: 6 bases; junction bases outside the gene matches: 4. This CDR3 contains 16 residues. CDR1 and CDR2 (germline): SEHNR, FQNEAQ (reference sequence).

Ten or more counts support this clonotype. The CDR3 reads CASSLALGGPSYEQYF. The DNA for the CDR3 is TGTGCCAGCAGCTTAGCGCTTGGAGGGCCCTCCTACGAGCAGTACTTC. The rearrangement joins TRBV7-6 to TRBJ2-7; D possibly corresponds to TRBD2 (6 bases). This CDR3 spans 16 amino acids. Germline values: CDR1 SGHVS, CDR2 FNYEAQ. Trimming shortened V by 0 bases and J by 0 bases, and 12 bases separated the two germline ends.

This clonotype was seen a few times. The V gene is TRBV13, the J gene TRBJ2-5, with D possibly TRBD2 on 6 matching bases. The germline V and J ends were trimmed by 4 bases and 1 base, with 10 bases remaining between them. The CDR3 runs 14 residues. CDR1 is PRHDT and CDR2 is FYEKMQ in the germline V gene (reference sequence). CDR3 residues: CASSSTGVQETQYF. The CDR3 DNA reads TGTGCCAGCAGCTCAACGGGGGTCCAAGAGACCCAGTACTTC. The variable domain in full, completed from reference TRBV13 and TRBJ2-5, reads AAGVIQSPRHLIKEKRETATLKCYPIPRHDTVYWYQQGPGQDPQFLISFYEKMQSDKGSIPDRFSAQQFSDYHSELNMSSLELGDSALYFCASSSTGVQETQYFGPGTRLLVL.

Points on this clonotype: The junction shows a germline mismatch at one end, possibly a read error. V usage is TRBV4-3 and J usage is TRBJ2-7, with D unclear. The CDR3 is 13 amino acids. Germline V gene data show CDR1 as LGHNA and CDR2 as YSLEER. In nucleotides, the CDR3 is TGCGCCGGCAGCCAAGATCCTGGTTCCGAGCAGTACTTC. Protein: CAGSQDPGSEQYF.